This T cell receptor (beta chain) appears in the sequencing data of a study of Graves' ophthalmopathy and Graves' hyperthyroidism. The TCR beta CDR3 regions underwent amplification from RNA transcripts. The library came from an HTBI-primed first-round RT-PCR and a second-round multiplex PCR. Via MiXCR, TCRdb re-called the multiplex PCR reads, giving one row per CDR3 protein. The data contain hundreds of thousands of distinct CDR3 sequences, approximately 39% of them singletons. Study results and caveats: Ophthalmopathy cases were distinguished from stable hyperthyroidism by a 13-signature model, reaching over 85% sensitivity and about 80% specificity. Blood also harbored most expanded thyroid clonotypes above 0.001 frequency. As the model predicted ophthalmopathy progression, it achieved a sensitivity of less than 71% and a specificity of roughly 72%.

Moderate-to-severe activity, CAS ≥3, NOSPECS ≥4 and a duration under 3 months were seen in donors with ophthalmopathy. As to this clonotype: Its specificity is not known.

The CDR3 totals 13 residues. Trimming removed 2 bases at V and 6 bases at J, with 10 bases between. Germline-derived CDR1 and CDR2 are MNHEY and SMNVEV (reference sequence). The sequenced sample consisted of peripheral blood. This receptor was obtained from an adult man with Graves' ophthalmopathy. The chain is built from TRBV27 and TRBJ1-1, with unresolved D. The CDR3 region is CASSLGPPAEAFF. The CDR3 DNA reads as TGTGCCAGCAGTTTAGGCCCCCCGGCTGAAGCTTTCTTT.